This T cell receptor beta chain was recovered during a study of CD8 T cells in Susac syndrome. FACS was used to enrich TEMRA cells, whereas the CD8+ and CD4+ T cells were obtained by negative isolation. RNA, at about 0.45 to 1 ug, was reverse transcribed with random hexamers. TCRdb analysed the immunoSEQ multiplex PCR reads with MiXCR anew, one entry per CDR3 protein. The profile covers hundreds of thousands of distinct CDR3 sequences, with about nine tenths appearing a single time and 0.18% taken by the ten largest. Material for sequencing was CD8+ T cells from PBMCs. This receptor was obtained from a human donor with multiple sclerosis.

The CDR3 DNA reads TGTGCCAGCCCCCCCGAGGCAGACGCGCAGTATTTT. It codes for CASPPEADAQYF. The chain employs TRBV6-6 and TRBJ2-3; no firm D call. Germline V gene lookup returns CDR1 MNHNY and CDR2 SVGAGI (reference sequence). The CDR3 consists of 12 residues. The V and J ends lost 8 bases and 10 bases respectively, with 16 bases between them.